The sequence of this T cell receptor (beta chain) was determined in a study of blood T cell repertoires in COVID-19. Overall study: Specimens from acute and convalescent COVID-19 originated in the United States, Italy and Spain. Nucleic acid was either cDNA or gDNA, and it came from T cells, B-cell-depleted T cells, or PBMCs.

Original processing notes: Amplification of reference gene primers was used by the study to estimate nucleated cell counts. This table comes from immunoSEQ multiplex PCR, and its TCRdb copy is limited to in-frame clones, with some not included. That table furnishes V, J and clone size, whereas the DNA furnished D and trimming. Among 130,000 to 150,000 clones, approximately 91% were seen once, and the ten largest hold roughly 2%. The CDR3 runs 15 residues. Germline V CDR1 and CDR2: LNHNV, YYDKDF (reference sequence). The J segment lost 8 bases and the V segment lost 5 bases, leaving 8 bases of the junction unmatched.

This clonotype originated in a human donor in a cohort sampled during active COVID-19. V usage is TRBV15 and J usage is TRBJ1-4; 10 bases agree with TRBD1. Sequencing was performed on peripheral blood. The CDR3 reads CATSARTGGREKLFF. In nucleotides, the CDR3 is TGTGCCACCAGCGCACGGACAGGGGGTAGGGAAAAACTGTTTTTT. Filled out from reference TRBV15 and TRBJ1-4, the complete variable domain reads DAMVIQNPRYQVTQFGKPVTLSCSQTLNHNVMYWYQQKSSQAPKLLFHYYDKDFNNEADTPDNFQSRRPNTSFCFLDIRSPGLGDTAMYLCATSARTGGREKLFFGSGTQLSVL.